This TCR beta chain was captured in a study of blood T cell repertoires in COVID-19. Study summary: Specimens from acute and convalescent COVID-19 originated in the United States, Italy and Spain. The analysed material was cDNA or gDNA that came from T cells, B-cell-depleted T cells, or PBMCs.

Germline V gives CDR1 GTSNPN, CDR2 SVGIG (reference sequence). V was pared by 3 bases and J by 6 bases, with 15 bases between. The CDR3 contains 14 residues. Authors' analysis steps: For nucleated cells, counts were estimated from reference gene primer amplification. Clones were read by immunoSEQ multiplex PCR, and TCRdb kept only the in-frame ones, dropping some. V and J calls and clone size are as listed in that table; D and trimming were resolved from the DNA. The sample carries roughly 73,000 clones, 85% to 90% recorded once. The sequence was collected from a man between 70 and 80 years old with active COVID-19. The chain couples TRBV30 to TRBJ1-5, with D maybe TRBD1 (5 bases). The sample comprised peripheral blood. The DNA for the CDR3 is TGTGCCTGGAGGGCAACAGGCTGGGGTCAGCCCCAGCATTTT. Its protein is CAWRATGWGQPQHF.